Described below is a single TCR beta chain sequence and its context. What it binds is not known. Time point described: cycle 4 day 1 (C4D1), after less than 7 weeks of nivolumab. There was relapse after autologous stem cell transplantation in every patient, and there was variation in brentuximab vedotin exposure. These data come from a study of PD-1 blockade in classical Hodgkin lymphoma. Overall study results and limits: Relapsed/refractory patients reportedly had the lowest baseline TCR diversity, below newly diagnosed patients, who were below healthy donors. After ASCT, patients who started nivolumab under 1 year later were excluded.

Germline assignment: CDR1 MNHEY and CDR2 SVGAGI. The CDR3 runs to 15 residues. The junction had 4 bases not matched to a gene; V was cut back by 5 bases and J by 0 bases. Measured with immunoSEQ multiplex PCR; TCRdb has only the in-frame clones, and not every one. Altogether approximately 29,000 clones are present, about four fifths being singletons, with the ten largest covering about 17%. The sequence derives from a human donor with classical Hodgkin lymphoma. The material sequenced was peripheral blood mononuclear cells (PBMCs), taken before the fourth cycle of nivolumab. The chain joins TRBV6-5 to TRBJ2-1; 7 positions agree with TRBD2. The chain's CDR3 is CASSKRTSSYNEQFF. The CDR3 DNA reads as TGTGCCAGCAGTAAGAGGACTAGCTCCTACAATGAGCAGTTCTTC.